The rows below give T cell receptor beta chains drawn from one sample of a study of T-cell memory formation after mild COVID-19. TCRdb re-called the 5' RACE reads with MiXCR, one entry per CDR3 protein. The table includes hundreds of thousands of distinct CDR3 sequences, less than 25% detected once. The specimen was PBMCs or a T cell subset sorted from them (not recorded which). These receptors all come from an adult woman who had mild COVID-19 (a few samples of this study predate the infection). Cell type and time point are not known. Both conserved end residues are part of each CDR3. The D gene is left open where the match is weak. Clone size is stated in some rows and not others, as once, few, many or a class when expanded.

clone size	CDR3 length	J gene	V gene	D gene	CDR3 protein	CDR3 DNA
few	13	TRBJ1-2	TRBV7-2	NA	CASSTRGSYGYTF	TGTGCCAGCAGCACCAGGGGATCCTATGGCTACACCTTC
NA	17	TRBJ1-5	TRBV4-2	NA	CASSQGFVSDNNQPQHF	TGTGCCAGCAGCCAGGGGTTTGTCTCAGACAACAATCAGCCCCAGCATTTT
few	16	TRBJ2-7	TRBV5-1	TRBD1	CASSSGQGALSYEQYF	TGCGCCAGCAGCTCCGGACAGGGGGCACTCTCCTACGAGCAGTACTTC
NA	14	TRBJ1-5	TRBV6-6	NA	CASQLTGENQPQHF	TGTGCCAGCCAGTTAACGGGGGAGAACCAGCCCCAGCATTTT
many	12	TRBJ2-1	TRBV6-1	NA	CASKVGLRPQFF	TGTGCCAGCAAAGTAGGGCTGAGACCGCAGTTCTTC
NA	16	TRBJ2-1	TRBV28	NA	CASSPQTLQGGNEQFF	TGTGCCAGCAGTCCCCAAACACTCCAAGGGGGCAATGAGCAGTTCTTC
NA	14	TRBJ1-5	TRBV2	NA	CASSSGTIGQPQHF	TGTGCCAGCTCCTCTGGAACAATCGGCCAGCCCCAGCATTTT
few	13	TRBJ1-1	TRBV5-1	NA	CASSTPEHTEAFF	TGCGCCAGCAGCACTCCGGAACACACTGAAGCTTTCTTT
few	14	TRBJ2-7	TRBV12-3/TRBV12-4	NA	CASTKDWNTYEQYF	TGTGCCAGCACCAAGGACTGGAACACCTACGAGCAGTACTTC
NA	12	TRBJ1-2	TRBV20-1	NA	CSASPGQDGYTF	TGCAGTGCTAGTCCAGGGCAGGATGGCTACACCTTC
few	15	TRBJ1-1	TRBV7-9	NA	CASSSNKHMNTEAFF	TGTGCCAGCAGCTCGAACAAACACATGAACACTGAAGCTTTCTTT
few	18	TRBJ2-1	TRBV24-1	NA	CATSDPNSKGSSYNEQFF	TGTGCCACCAGTGATCCAAATTCCAAGGGCAGCTCCTACAATGAGCAGTTCTTC
once	11	TRBJ2-5	TRBV30	NA	CAWSLGETQYF	TGTGCCTGGAGTCTCGGGGAGACCCAGTACTTC
few	12	TRBJ2-2	TRBV12-3/TRBV12-4	TRBD1	CASSTGVGELFF	TGTGCCAGCAGTACAGGGGTCGGGGAGCTGTTTTTT
NA	15	TRBJ2-3	TRBV7-3	TRBD2	CASSPSLGLADTQYF	TGTGCCAGCAGCCCATCATTGGGACTAGCAGATACGCAGTATTTT
NA	16	TRBJ2-2	TRBV7-8	NA	CASSLLDGSWAGELFF	TGTGCCAGCAGCTTACTCGACGGGAGTTGGGCCGGGGAGCTGTTTTTT
NA	15	TRBJ1-2	TRBV10-3	NA	CAISRDVGGAYGYTF	TGTGCCATCAGCCGGGACGTCGGTGGGGCCTATGGCTACACCTTC
NA	13	TRBJ2-3	TRBV5-1	NA	CASSPTAGDTQYF	TGCGCCAGCAGCCCGACAGCCGGGGATACGCAGTATTTT
many	16	TRBJ2-7	TRBV7-2	TRBD2	CASSQLAGGPRYEQYF	TGTGCCAGCAGCCAACTAGCGGGAGGGCCGAGGTACGAGCAGTACTTC
NA	13	TRBJ1-1	TRBV5-5	NA	CASSARWNTEAFF	TGTGCCAGCAGCGCCAGATGGAACACTGAAGCTTTCTTT
NA	17	TRBJ1-5	TRBV6-1	TRBD1	CASSEALSGGASQPQHF	TGTGCCAGCAGTGAAGCGCTGTCAGGGGGGGCGAGTCAGCCCCAGCATTTT
few	15	TRBJ2-5	TRBV5-1	TRBD2	CASSSSGLGGETQYF	TGCGCCAGCAGCTCCTCCGGGCTCGGGGGGGAGACCCAGTACTTC
few	15	TRBJ2-5	TRBV9	TRBD1	CASSVAQGKRETQYF	TGTGCCAGCAGCGTTGCACAGGGGAAACGAGAGACCCAGTACTTC
NA	13	TRBJ1-5	TRBV29-1	NA	CSVGRDSNQPQHF	TGCAGCGTTGGCAGAGATAGCAATCAGCCCCAGCATTTT
NA	13	TRBJ2-7	TRBV20-1	NA	CSARKEGLYEQYF	TGCAGTGCTAGGAAGGAGGGCCTGTACGAGCAGTACTTC
NA	14	TRBJ2-5	TRBV6-1	TRBD2	CASSPSGSKQTQYF	TGTGCCAGCAGCCCCAGCGGGAGCAAGCAGACCCAGTACTTC
many	18	TRBJ2-1	TRBV9	NA	CASSPGLVSSRSYNEQFF	TGTGCCAGCAGCCCGGGGCTAGTTAGTTCCCGCTCCTACAATGAGCAGTTCTTC
NA	15	TRBJ1-2	TRBV25-1	NA	CASSEPPRGQDPYTF	TGTGCCAGCAGTGAACCTCCCCGGGGCCAGGACCCCTACACCTTC
few	16	TRBJ1-4	TRBV3-1	NA	CASSQDQTGAREKLFF	TGTGCCAGCAGCCAAGATCAAACCGGGGCTCGTGAAAAACTGTTTTTT
many	11	TRBJ2-5	TRBV6-6	NA	CASRGPETQYF	TGTGCCAGCAGAGGGCCGGAGACCCAGTACTTC
few	14	TRBJ2-3	TRBV24-1	NA	CATSDPQGTDTQYF	TGTGCCACCAGTGATCCGCAGGGGACAGATACGCAGTATTTT
few	14	TRBJ2-7	TRBV12-3/TRBV12-4	TRBD2	CASRSRTSGTEQYF	TGTGCCAGCAGGAGTCGGACTAGCGGGACCGAGCAGTACTTC
NA	13	TRBJ2-1	TRBV7-9	NA	CASPAGSYNEQFF	TGTGCCTCCCCCGCGGGGAGTTACAATGAGCAGTTCTTC
once	14	TRBJ1-2	TRBV30	NA	CAWSVETANYGYTF	TGTGCCTGGAGTGTAGAGACAGCAAACTATGGCTACACCTTC
few	13	TRBJ2-2	TRBV6-5	TRBD2	CASSKSGGGELFF	TGTGCCAGCAGCAAAAGCGGGGGCGGGGAGCTGTTTTTT